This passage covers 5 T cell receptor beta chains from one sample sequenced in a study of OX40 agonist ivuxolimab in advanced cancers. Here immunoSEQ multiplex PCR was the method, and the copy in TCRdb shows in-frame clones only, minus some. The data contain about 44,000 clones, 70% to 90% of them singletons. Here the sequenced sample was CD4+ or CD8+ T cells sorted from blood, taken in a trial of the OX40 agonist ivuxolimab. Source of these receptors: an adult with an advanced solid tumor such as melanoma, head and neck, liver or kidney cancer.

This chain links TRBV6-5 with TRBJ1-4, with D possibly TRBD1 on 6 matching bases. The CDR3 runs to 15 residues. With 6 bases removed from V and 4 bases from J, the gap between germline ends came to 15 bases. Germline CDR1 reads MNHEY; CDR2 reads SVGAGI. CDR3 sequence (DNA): TGTGCCAGCAGCCCTGAAGGGGGTAGTAATGAAAAACTGTTTTTT. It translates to CASSPEGGSNEKLFF.

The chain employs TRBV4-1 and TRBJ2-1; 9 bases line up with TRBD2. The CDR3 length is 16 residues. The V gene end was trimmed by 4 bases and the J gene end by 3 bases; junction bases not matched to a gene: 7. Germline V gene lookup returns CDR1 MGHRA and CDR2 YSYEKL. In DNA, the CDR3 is TGCGCCAGCAGCCCCGGCGGGAGGGGTGGCTACAATGAGCAGTTCTTC. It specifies CASSPGGRGGYNEQFF.

CDR3 coding DNA: TGCGCCAGCAGTTCGAACACTGAAGCTTTCTTT. It is translated as CASSSNTEAFF. V and J are TRBV4-3 and TRBJ1-1; no reliable D call. The V and J ends lost 6 bases and 1 base respectively, with 3 bases between them. Germline-derived CDR1 and CDR2 are LGHNA and YSLEER. The CDR3 extends over 11 amino acids.

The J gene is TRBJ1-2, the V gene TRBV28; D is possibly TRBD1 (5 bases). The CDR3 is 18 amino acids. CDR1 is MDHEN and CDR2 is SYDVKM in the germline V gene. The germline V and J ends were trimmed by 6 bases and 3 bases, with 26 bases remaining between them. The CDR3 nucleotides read TGTGCCAGCAGCCTTCTTTATCCAGCCCGTGGGACCGACTATGGCTACACCTTC. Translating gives CASSLLYPARGTDYGYTF.

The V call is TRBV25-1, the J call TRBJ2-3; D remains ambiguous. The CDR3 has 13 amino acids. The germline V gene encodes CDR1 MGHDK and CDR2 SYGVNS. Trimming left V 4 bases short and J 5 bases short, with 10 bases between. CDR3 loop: CASSVLTLDTQYF. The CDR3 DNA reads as TGTGCCAGCAGTGTCCTGACTCTAGATACGCAGTATTTT.